This is a list of T cell receptor beta chains from one sample in a study of T cell changes during pregnancy in multiple sclerosis. The method was immunoSEQ multiplex PCR; TCRdb's version includes in-frame clones alone and lacks a portion of them. The data show 90,000 or so clones, approximately 90% seen once. This specimen was peripheral blood, taken in the first trimester of pregnancy. These receptors were obtained from a female donor in good health, enrolled as a control in a pregnancy study. Each CDR3 is given without its conserved first and last residue.

j_gene	v_gene	CDR3aa
TRBJ2-2	TRBV7-2	ASIFPGAGTGELF
TRBJ1-6	TRBV9	ASSVRQGPSNSPLH
TRBJ2-7	TRBV5-4	ASSPLAGGSNEQY
TRBJ2-2	TRBV5-6	ASSFTGNPGELF
TRBJ1-1	TRBV7-2	ASTTAPTREAF
TRBJ1-5	TRBV5-5	ASSPWGVNQPQH
TRBJ1-4	TRBV14	ASSRTAEKLF
TRBJ1-1	TRBV27	ASSSMDSLKIEAF
TRBJ2-1	TRBV6-5	ASSYSMDRAYNEQF
TRBJ1-1	TRBV7-3	ASSEQGHSGTEAF
TRBJ1-1	TRBV18	ATHPVRDTEAF
TRBJ1-6	TRBV4-1	ASSQDGGSASPLH
TRBJ1-6	TRBV5-5	ASSLGLLSYNSPLH
TRBJ2-7	TRBV2	ASHSGRGSFEQY